The 28 T cell receptor beta chains presented below share a single source sample, sequenced in a study of regulatory T cells in long-lasting Graves disease. Building the TCR beta libraries relied on iRepertoire HTBI primers, and CDR3 regions underwent Arm-PCR. MiXCR, applied by TCRdb to the multiplex PCR reads, yields one record per CDR3 protein. The sample includes some 470,000 distinct CDR3 sequences, roughly 21% of them seen just once. Regarding time point: persistent/refractory GD, antithyroid drugs over 5 years with positive TRAb. After RNA was extracted from PBMCs, the TCR library was made from it. The input for sequencing was peripheral blood mononuclear cells (PBMCs), taken when the disease was refractory, from a patient treated with antithyroid drugs. These receptors all stem from a female donor with Graves disease.

This rearrangement joins TRBV4-3 to TRBJ2-7, with a tentative D call TRBD1 (5 bases). The CDR3 totals 13 residues. V was trimmed by 0 bases and J by 3 bases, leaving 6 bases between them. CDR1 and CDR2 (germline): LGHNA, YSLEER. DNA of the CDR3: TGCGCCAGCAGCCAAGATCAGGGCTACGAGCAGTACTTC. Translating gives CASSQDQGYEQYF.

The chain links TRBV18 to TRBJ2-7; no definite D call. The germline CDR1 and CDR2 sequences are KGHSH and LQKENI. The CDR3 is made up of 15 amino acids. V shed 0 bases and J shed 4 bases, with 13 bases lying between them. The CDR3 loop is CASSPPGRTSYEQYF. The DNA for the CDR3 is TGTGCCAGCTCACCACCTGGACGGACCTCTTACGAGCAGTACTTC.

This clonotype was detected only a few times. The chain joins TRBV7-8 to TRBJ2-7, with a weak D call TRBD2 (6 bases). The CDR3 is made up of 15 amino acids. In germline, CDR1 is SGHVS, CDR2 FQNEAQ. V dropped 1 base and J dropped 3 bases, with 13 bases sitting between them. This CDR3 is CASSLDGTLLYEQYF. The DNA of the CDR3 is TGTGCCAGCAGCTTAGACGGGACTCTTCTCTACGAGCAGTACTTC.

The chain uses TRBV7-9 and TRBJ1-1; the D is unclear. This CDR3 spans 15 amino acids. The V gene's germline CDR1 is SEHNR and CDR2 FQNEAQ (reference sequence). V lost 2 bases and J 0 bases, leaving 10 bases between the germline ends. CDR3 DNA sequence: TGTGCCAGCAGCTTAAGGGAGATCATGAACACTGAAGCTTTCTTT. This gives the protein CASSLREIMNTEAFF.

The rearrangement links TRBV5-4 to TRBJ1-1, with 7 positions matching TRBD1. In germline, CDR1 is SGHNT, CDR2 YYREEE (reference sequence). The CDR3 contains 14 residues. V gave up 0 bases and J gave up 5 bases; unmatched junction bases: 4. CDR3 DNA sequence: TGTGCCAGCAGCTTGGCGGACAGGACAACTGAAGCTTTCTTT. It is translated as CASSLADRTTEAFF. Complete variable domain (other parts from reference TRBV5-4 and TRBJ1-1): ETGVTQSPTHLIKTRGQQVTLRCSSQSGHNTVSWYQQALGQGPQFIFQYYREEENGRGNFPPRFSGLQFPNYSSELNVNALELDDSALYLCASSLADRTTEAFFGQGTRLTVV.

V gene TRBV18 combines with J gene TRBJ1-6, with D perhaps matching TRBD1 (5 bases). This CDR3 comprises 14 residues. Between the trimmed V and J ends, which lost 3 bases and 7 bases, there was a span of 10 bases. Per the germline V gene, CDR1 is KGHSH and CDR2 is LQKENI. For the CDR3, the DNA is TGTGCCAGCTCACCTGAAGGGGAGAATTCACCCCTCCACTTT. This encodes CASSPEGENSPLHF.

This clonotype was recorded many times. The chain employs TRBV6-1 and TRBJ2-5; D tentatively reads TRBD1 or TRBD2 (5 bases each). V was clipped by 8 bases and J by 6 bases, with 19 bases between them. CDR3 length: 14 residues. The germline CDR1 and CDR2 sequences are MNHNS and SASEGT. The CDR3 reads CASSSTGLAQTQYF. In DNA, the CDR3 is TGTGCCAGCTCTTCCACGGGGCTAGCCCAGACCCAGTACTTC.

The chain employs TRBV25-1 and TRBJ2-2; D remains unclear. This CDR3 has 11 amino acids. Per the germline V gene, CDR1 is MGHDK and CDR2 is SYGVNS. V dropped 8 bases and J dropped 5 bases, with 6 bases sitting between them. Here the CDR3 DNA reads TGTGCCAGCGGATTTACCGGGGAGCTGTTTTTT. Encoded protein: CASGFTGELFF.

In this sample, this clonotype turned up many times. The V gene is TRBV20-1, the J gene TRBJ2-5, with 14 bases that match TRBD2. The germline V gene encodes CDR1 DFQATT and CDR2 SNEGSKA (reference sequence). Trimming took 4 bases from V and 2 from J; bases not matched to a gene: 9. The CDR3 has 17 residues. CDR3 protein: CSATRLGLAGEQETQYF. In nucleotides, the CDR3 is TGCAGTGCTACCCGCTTGGGACTAGCGGGGGAGCAAGAGACCCAGTACTTC.

To note about this clonotype: A read error may explain this, as a much larger clone is one base away. The chain has TRBV7-3 and TRBJ2-7; D not certain. This CDR3 has 12 amino acids. The germline V gene encodes CDR1 SGHTA and CDR2 FQGTGA. The V end lost 3 bases, the J end lost 6 bases, and 9 bases lay between the germline ends. Here the CDR3 reads CASSFVSAEQYF. The CDR3 coding sequence is TGTGCCAGCAGCTTCGTGTCTGCCGAGCAGTACTTC.

This clonotype was detected only a few times. The V call is TRBV7-2, the J call TRBJ2-2; maybe TRBD1 (5 bases). Trimming left V 4 bases short and J 0 bases short, with 12 bases between. CDR1 SGHTA and CDR2 FQGNSA come from the germline V gene. The length of the CDR3 is 16 residues. This chain's CDR3 is CASSSYRFANTGELFF. Written as DNA, the CDR3 is TGTGCCAGCAGCTCTTACAGGTTCGCGAACACCGGGGAGCTGTTTTTT.

This clonotype came up many times. V and J are TRBV28 and TRBJ2-7; D remains unclear. CDR1 is MDHEN and CDR2 is SYDVKM in the germline V gene. V was clipped by 3 bases and J by 1 base, with 7 bases between them. The CDR3 is 13 residues long. The CDR3 bases are TGTGCCAGCAGTTTGATGCGGTCCTACGAGCAGTACTTC. This gives the protein CASSLMRSYEQYF.

This clonotype was seen repeatedly, ten times or more. J is TRBJ2-5 and V is TRBV29-1, with D tentatively TRBD1 or TRBD2 (6 bases each). The CDR3 is 15 residues long. CDR1 and CDR2 from the germline V gene are SQVTM and ANQGSEA. V was pared by 2 bases and J by 4 bases, with 17 bases between. CDR3: CSVERVGGAGETQYF. CDR3 nucleotides: TGCAGCGTTGAACGGGTGGGGGGCGCAGGAGAGACCCAGTACTTC.

This clonotype has a count of ten or more. The chain combines TRBV28 with TRBJ2-2; 7 positions agree with TRBD2. CDR3 length: 16 residues. Germline CDR1 reads MDHEN; CDR2 reads SYDVKM. Trimming removed 6 bases from V and 1 base from J; junction bases left unmatched: 8. The CDR3 reads CASSLVGLKNTGELFF. The DNA of the CDR3 is TGTGCCAGCAGCCTGGTGGGACTAAAGAACACCGGGGAGCTGTTTTTT.

The chain employs TRBV19 and TRBJ2-4; 10 nucleotides align to TRBD1. The CDR3 is made up of 15 amino acids. V shed 5 bases and J 2 bases; nucleotides not matched to a gene: 3. CDR1 is LNHDA, CDR2 SQIVND, per germline (reference sequence). The CDR3 DNA follows: TGTGCCAGTAGTGAGGACAGGGGGTCCAAAAACATTCAGTACTTC. Residues: CASSEDRGSKNIQYF.

The chain is built from TRBV20-1 and TRBJ1-4; D gene unclear. CDR1 is DFQATT, CDR2 SNEGSKA, per germline (reference sequence). Trimming took off 1 base at V and 0 bases at J, with 6 bases between the two ends. The CDR3 is 14 residues long. The CDR3 region has the DNA TGCAGTGCTAGAGTCGGCGCAACTAATGAAAAACTGTTTTTT. Its protein is CSARVGATNEKLFF.

The CDR3 bases are TGTGCCAGCAGTGCCCTCTTTAGCGATGAGCAGTTCTTC. This encodes CASSALFSDEQFF. V is TRBV6-1 and J is TRBJ2-1; tentative D call: TRBD2 (5 bases). Trimming pared 4 bases from V and 8 bases from J, leaving 12 bases between. The V gene's germline CDR1 is MNHNS and CDR2 SASEGT. The CDR3 sequence is 13 residues long.

CDR3 in DNA: TGTGCCAGCAGCCAGGGGACAGGCCAAGAGACCCAGTACTTC. Its translation is CASSQGTGQETQYF. The chain uses TRBV5-4 and TRBJ2-5, with 8 bases matching TRBD1. The CDR3 extends over 14 amino acids. J was trimmed by 1 base and V by 4 bases; bases with no gene match: 3. Germline lookup yields CDR1 SGHNT and CDR2 YYREEE (reference sequence).

The chain joins TRBV7-9 to TRBJ2-7, with D possibly being TRBD1 or TRBD2 (6 bases each). V lost 2 bases to trimming and J lost 4 bases, with 9 bases between them. The CDR3 spans 13 residues. Germline CDR1 and CDR2: SEHNR and FQNEAQ (reference sequence). This CDR3 reads CASSLQGRYEQYF. The CDR3 coding sequence is TGTGCCAGCAGCTTACAGGGGAGGTACGAGCAGTACTTC.

The sample holds a few counts of this clonotype. The V call is TRBV28, the J call TRBJ2-7; D remains ambiguous. Trimming cost V 2 bases and J 2 bases, with 10 bases left between them. The CDR3 totals 14 residues. Germline CDR1 and CDR2: MDHEN and SYDVKM. The CDR3 sequence is CASSLESSPYEQYF. CDR3 bases: TGTGCCAGCAGTTTAGAGTCTAGTCCCTACGAGCAGTACTTC.

This rearrangement joins TRBV7-6 to TRBJ2-7; TRBD1 matches at 7 bases. The length of the CDR3 is 17 residues. With V trimmed by 1 base and J by 2 bases, 11 bases remained unmatched. CDR1 is SGHVS, CDR2 FNYEAQ, per germline. CDR3 loop: CASSLGPSDRVTYEQYF. In DNA form, the CDR3 reads TGTGCCAGCAGCTTAGGTCCTTCTGACAGGGTTACCTACGAGCAGTACTTC.

V is TRBV6-1 and J is TRBJ1-1; TRBD1 aligns across 9 bases. The CDR3 is 13 amino acids. The V segment lost 5 bases and the J segment 6 bases; nucleotides outside the gene matches: 4. The V gene's germline CDR1 is MNHNS and CDR2 SASEGT. The CDR3 here is CASSIGTGPEAFF. The DNA of the CDR3 is TGTGCCAGCAGTATAGGGACAGGGCCTGAAGCTTTCTTT.

This clonotype has more than one count but fewer than ten. The CDR3 DNA follows: TGTGCCAGCAGCTTACTAACGAACTACGAGCAGTACTTC. Its translation is CASSLLTNYEQYF. The chain is built from TRBV7-9 and TRBJ2-7; D not resolved. V dropped 2 bases and J dropped 3 bases, with 8 bases sitting between them. The CDR3 is 13 amino acids. The germline gives CDR1 SEHNR, CDR2 FQNEAQ (reference sequence).

In its sample, this clonotype was seen a few times. The chain recombines TRBV11-2 with TRBJ1-4, with D uncertain. Germline V gives CDR1 SGHAT, CDR2 FQNNGV. V lost 3 bases, J lost 6 bases, and 11 bases lay in between. This CDR3 is 14 amino acids long. The CDR3 spells CASSLSWVDEKLFF. The CDR3, as DNA: TGTGCCAGCAGCTTGTCCTGGGTCGATGAAAAACTGTTTTTT.

The CDR3, as DNA: TGTGCCAGCAGTGATTGGGCAGGCCGGACCTACGAGCAGTACTTC. Translation: CASSDWAGRTYEQYF. The chain recombines TRBV6-2 or TRBV6-3 with TRBJ2-7; D gene uncertain. Trimming took 5 bases from V and 2 from J, leaving 16 bases between them. Germline V CDR1 and CDR2: MNHEY, SVGEGT. This CDR3 region has 15 residues.

This clonotype was recorded many times. The chain recombines TRBV7-2 with TRBJ2-5; 12 bases line up with TRBD2. Trimming took 3 bases from V and 3 from J; bases not matched to a gene: 11. In germline, CDR1 is SGHTA, CDR2 FQGNSA. This CDR3 region has 18 residues. The CDR3 reads CASSFTLAGGPKEETQYF. The CDR3 nucleotides read TGTGCCAGCAGCTTTACGCTAGCGGGAGGGCCTAAGGAAGAGACCCAGTACTTC.

This clonotype appeared many times. This chain uses TRBV6-2 or TRBV6-3 with TRBJ2-2; TRBD2 matches 10 bases. After removal of 8 bases from V and 4 bases from J, the junction contained 13 bases not matched to a gene. From germline, CDR1 is MNHEY and CDR2 SVGEGT. CDR3 length equals 17 residues. The CDR3 DNA sequence: TGTGCCAGCCAGCCGCTTCGGAGCGGGAGGGGCACCGGGGAGCTGTTTTTT. It translates to CASQPLRSGRGTGELFF.

This clonotype was seen many times. The chain links TRBV7-2 to TRBJ1-2; D is uncertain. V was shortened by 2 bases and J by 7 bases, with 14 bases between the two germline ends. The CDR3 has 14 amino acids. Per germline, CDR1 SGHTA and CDR2 FQGNSA. Here the CDR3 DNA reads TGTGCCAGCAGCTTACGCGGGGAGATGGGTGGCTACACCTTC. Residues: CASSLRGEMGGYTF.